These T cell receptor beta chains were read from a single sample in a study of graft-versus-host responses after intestinal transplantation. Their recognized antigens are unknown. The protocol was immunoSEQ multiplex PCR, while the TCRdb copy is restricted to in-frame clones and leaves out a portion. The repertoire holds over 70,000 clones, with 75% to 90% as singletons. Material: unstimulated CD8+ T cells sorted from spleen or lymph node cells, obtained before intestinal transplant. Source of these receptors: a human donor who received an intestinal transplant. Both conserved end residues are part of each CDR3. A D gene is named only where the DNA matches it firmly. Rows give clone size only sometimes, using once, few, many, or a class for an expanded clone.

V gene	D gene	J gene	clone size	CDR3 protein	CDR3 DNA
TRBV28	-	TRBJ2-7	-	CASSLGRPAYEQYF	TGTGCCAGCAGTTTAGGCAGGCCTGCCTACGAGCAGTACTTC
TRBV6-5	TRBD2	TRBJ2-3	-	CASSKTGGATDTQYF	TGTGCCAGCAGCAAAACGGGGGGGGCAACAGATACGCAGTATTTT
TRBV7-6	TRBD1	TRBJ1-6	-	CASSPREPGQGGSPLHF	TGTGCCAGCAGCCCTCGTGAACCGGGACAGGGAGGTTCACCCCTCCACTTT
TRBV30	-	TRBJ1-2	-	CAWSDQQQFYTF	TGTGCCTGGAGTGATCAACAGCAGTTCTACACCTTC
TRBV11-2	-	TRBJ2-7	few	CASSRTGYEQYF	TGTGCCAGCAGCCGGACTGGCTACGAGCAGTACTTC
TRBV6-5	TRBD1	TRBJ1-1	-	CASSPPGQKAFF	TGTGCCAGCAGTCCCCCGGGACAGAAAGCTTTCTTT
TRBV27	-	TRBJ1-1	-	CASSYGGATEAFF	TGTGCCAGCAGTTACGGAGGGGCCACTGAAGCTTTCTTT
TRBV6-1	TRBD2	TRBJ2-3	-	CASRGLAGASDTQYF	TGTGCCAGCAGAGGACTAGCGGGGGCTTCAGATACGCAGTATTTT
TRBV2	TRBD1	TRBJ1-3	-	CASSEEAGGVGNTIYF	TGTGCCAGCAGTGAGGAAGCAGGGGGCGTTGGAAACACCATATATTTT
TRBV7-6	-	TRBJ1-2	-	CASSLTGPWDGYTF	TGTGCCAGCAGCTTAACCGGGCCGTGGGATGGCTACACCTTC
TRBV9	TRBD2	TRBJ2-1	few	CASSVGSGGTYNEQFF	TGTGCCAGCAGCGTAGGTAGCGGGGGGACCTACAATGAGCAGTTCTTC
TRBV6-5	-	TRBJ2-7	-	CASSPGHSYEQYF	TGTGCCAGCAGTCCGGGCCACTCCTACGAGCAGTACTTC
TRBV1	-	TRBJ2-7	-	CTSSQDRPLAGGRSEQYF	TGCACCAGCAGCCAAGATCGACCGCTAGCGGGAGGGAGGAGCGAGCAGTACTTC
TRBV21-1	-	TRBJ1-2	-	CASSKVRHRRLGYTF	TGTGCCAGCAGCAAAGTAAGACACAGACGACTTGGCTACACCTTC
TRBV6-5	-	TRBJ2-7	-	CASSYGVGSYEQYF	TGTGCCAGCAGTTACGGTGTGGGATCCTACGAGCAGTACTTC
TRBV9	-	TRBJ2-7	-	CASSVGAGGLLYEQYF	TGTGCCAGCAGCGTAGGAGCCGGGGGGCTCCTCTACGAGCAGTACTTC
TRBV6-1	-	TRBJ1-1	once	CASSGQESTEAFF	TGTGCCAGCAGTGGACAAGAAAGCACTGAAGCTTTCTTT
TRBV5-1	-	TRBJ2-3	-	CASSYFGLTDTQYF	TGCGCCAGCAGCTATTTCGGGCTCACAGATACGCAGTATTTT
TRBV29-1	-	TRBJ2-4	-	CSVEEGLAKNIQYF	TGCAGCGTTGAAGAGGGACTAGCCAAAAACATTCAGTACTTC
TRBV5-6	-	TRBJ2-2	-	CASSLAFRDTGELFF	TGTGCCAGCAGCTTGGCGTTCCGGGACACCGGGGAGCTGTTTTTT
TRBV5-6	-	TRBJ2-7	-	CASSFYPGGGSYEQYF	TGTGCCAGCAGCTTTTATCCGGGGGGCGGATCTTACGAGCAGTACTTC
TRBV29-1	-	TRBJ1-1	once	CSVVPTGTQVFGYTF	TGCAGCGTTGTGCCGACGGGGACTCAGGTATTTGGTTATACCTTT
TRBV19	TRBD1	TRBJ1-4	-	CASSTFDRGTVEKLFF	TGTGCCAGTAGTACCTTTGACAGGGGGACGGTCGAAAAACTGTTTTTT
TRBV6-1	TRBD1	TRBJ2-7	-	CASLLGQGRYEQYF	TGTGCCAGCCTCCTGGGACAGGGGAGATACGAGCAGTACTTC
TRBV14	-	TRBJ1-1	-	CASSQVNLFTEAFF	TGTGCCAGCAGCCAAGTAAATCTCTTCACTGAAGCTTTCTTT
TRBV7-9	-	TRBJ2-7	once	CASSSCLSRYEQYF	TGTGCCAGCAGCTCATGCCTCTCTCGGTACGAGCAGTACTTC
TRBV6-5	TRBD2	TRBJ2-1	-	CASSYWVAGADEQFF	TGTGCCAGCAGTTACTGGGTAGCGGGAGCCGATGAGCAGTTCTTC
TRBV27	-	TRBJ2-7	-	CASSHRGPYEQYF	TGTGCCAGCAGTCATCGAGGCCCCTACGAGCAGTACTTC
TRBV6-5	-	TRBJ2-1	-	CASSYFTGNNEQFF	TGTGCCAGCAGTTACTTTACAGGGAACAATGAGCAGTTCTTC
TRBV5-6	TRBD2	TRBJ2-7	-	CASSLLSGGITYEQYF	TGTGCCAGCAGCTTGTTAAGCGGGGGGATTACCTACGAGCAGTACTTC
TRBV30	-	TRBJ1-2	-	CALEREHGYTF	TGTGCCTTGGAGAGGGAACATGGCTACACCTTC
TRBV6-5	TRBD2	TRBJ2-4	-	CASSYSGEAKNIQYF	TGTGCCAGCAGTTATAGCGGGGAGGCCAAAAACATTCAGTACTTC
TRBV4-1	-	TRBJ2-1	-	CASSQDQVPTLYNEQFF	TGCGCCAGCAGCCAAGATCAAGTACCTACTCTCTACAATGAGCAGTTCTTC
TRBV29-1	-	TRBJ2-1	-	CSVAHSHNEQFF	TGCAGCGTTGCTCATTCCCACAATGAGCAGTTCTTC
TRBV27	-	TRBJ2-7	-	CASSFGDPYEQYF	TGTGCCAGCAGTTTCGGGGACCCCTACGAGCAGTACTTC
TRBV13	-	TRBJ2-7	-	CASSWGGRGFSYEQYF	TGTGCCAGCAGCTGGGGGGGGCGGGGATTTTCCTACGAGCAGTACTTC
TRBV27	-	TRBJ2-7	few	CASSFGAPYEQYF	TGTGCCAGCAGTTTCGGGGCCCCCTACGAGCAGTACTTC
TRBV30	-	TRBJ2-7	once	CAWSPGSSYEQYF	TGTGCCTGGAGCCCGGGAAGCTCCTACGAGCAGTACTTC
TRBV19	TRBD2	TRBJ2-3	-	CASSIGAGVTDTQYF	TGTGCCAGTAGTATAGGAGCGGGGGTTACAGATACGCAGTATTTT
TRBV10-3	TRBD1	TRBJ2-7	once	CAISWTGQDEQYF	TGTGCCATCAGCTGGACAGGGCAGGACGAGCAGTACTTC
TRBV7-7	TRBD2	TRBJ2-1	-	CASSLNTRTSGEHEQFF	TGTGCCAGCAGCTTAAATACCCGGACTAGCGGGGAGCATGAGCAGTTCTTC
TRBV6-6	-	TRBJ1-1	-	CASVHLTGRKTEAFF	TGTGCCAGCGTACACCTGACGGGTCGGAAAACTGAAGCTTTCTTT
TRBV7-6	-	TRBJ2-5	-	CASSLWAGQETQYF	TGTGCCAGCAGCTTATGGGCGGGACAAGAGACCCAGTACTTC
TRBV10-3	TRBD1	TRBJ2-5	-	CAISGDRSEVETQYF	TGTGCCATCAGTGGGGACAGGTCGGAGGTAGAGACCCAGTACTTC
TRBV7-3	TRBD2	TRBJ2-5	-	CASSLLAGGKTQYF	TGTGCCAGCAGCTTATTAGCGGGGGGAAAGACCCAGTACTTC
TRBV29-1	-	TRBJ2-7	-	CSQGVHEQYF	TGCAGCCAAGGAGTGCACGAGCAGTACTTC
TRBV6-5	-	TRBJ1-1	-	CASSERPYTEAFF	TGTGCCAGCAGTGAGAGACCGTACACTGAAGCTTTCTTT
TRBV10-2	-	TRBJ2-5	-	CASSEFMGQETQYF	TGCGCCAGCAGTGAGTTCATGGGGCAAGAGACCCAGTACTTC
TRBV6-5	-	TRBJ2-1	-	CASSYSPDSSYNEQFF	TGTGCCAGCAGTTACAGCCCGGACAGCTCCTACAATGAGCAGTTCTTC
TRBV19	TRBD2	TRBJ2-7	-	CASSERDPPYEQYF	TGTGCCAGTAGTGAGCGGGACCCCCCCTACGAGCAGTACTTC
TRBV4-1	-	TRBJ1-2	-	CASSQDRSGEDGYTF	TGCGCCAGCAGCCAAGATCGGTCAGGGGAGGATGGCTACACCTTC
TRBV19	-	TRBJ2-7	-	CASSISTAFSYEQYF	TGTGCCAGTAGTATAAGTACAGCGTTCTCCTACGAGCAGTACTTC
TRBV2	-	TRBJ2-7	few	CASSERSSYEQYF	TGTGCCAGCAGTGAACGGAGCTCCTACGAGCAGTACTTC
TRBV6-1	-	TRBJ2-7	-	CASRKTDSYEQYF	TGTGCCAGCAGGAAGACAGACTCCTACGAGCAGTACTTC
TRBV28	TRBD1	TRBJ2-3	-	CASSFPRQGISTDTQYF	TGTGCCAGCAGTTTCCCACGACAGGGTATAAGCACAGATACGCAGTATTTT
TRBV6-5	TRBD1	TRBJ1-2	-	CASSYTQGDYGYTF	TGTGCCAGCAGTTACACACAGGGGGACTATGGCTACACCTTC
TRBV23-1	-	TRBJ2-1	once	CASSQSRDRSSYNEQFF	TGCGCCAGCAGTCAATCGCGGGACCGGAGCTCCTACAATGAGCAGTTCTTC